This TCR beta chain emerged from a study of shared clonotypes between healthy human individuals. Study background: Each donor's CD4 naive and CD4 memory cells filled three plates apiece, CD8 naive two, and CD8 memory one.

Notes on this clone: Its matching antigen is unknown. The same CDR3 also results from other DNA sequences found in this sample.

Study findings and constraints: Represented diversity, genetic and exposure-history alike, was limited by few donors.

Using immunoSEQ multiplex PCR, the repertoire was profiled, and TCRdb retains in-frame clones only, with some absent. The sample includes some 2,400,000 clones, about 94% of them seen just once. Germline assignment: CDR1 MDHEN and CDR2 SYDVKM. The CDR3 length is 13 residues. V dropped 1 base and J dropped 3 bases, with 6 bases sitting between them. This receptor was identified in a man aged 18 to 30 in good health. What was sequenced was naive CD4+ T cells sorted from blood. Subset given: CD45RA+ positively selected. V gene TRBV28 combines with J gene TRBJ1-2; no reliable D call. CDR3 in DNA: TGTGCCAGCAGTTTATTGGCGGACTATGGCTACACCTTC. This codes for CASSLLADYGYTF.